The source of this T cell receptor (beta chain) is a study of blood T cell repertoires in COVID-19. Whole-study context: The United States, Italy and Spain supplied acute and convalescent COVID-19 samples. Sources were T cells, B-cell-depleted T cells, or PBMCs; the material itself was cDNA or gDNA.

This clone came up once. In the original processing: Amplification with reference gene primers provided the estimates of nucleated cell counts. The repertoire was sequenced with immunoSEQ multiplex PCR; TCRdb's copy has only in-frame clones and lacks some. The V and J calls and clone size were taken over from that table, and D and trimming were inferred from the DNA. The sample includes some 67,000 clones, about four fifths seen only once; the top ten take approximately 6.8%. This CDR3 contains 15 residues. Germline CDR1 and CDR2: WSHSY and SAAADI. V was clipped by 8 bases and J by 4 bases; unmatched bases: 10.

The sequencing input was peripheral blood. This clonotype originated in an older woman with acute or convalescent COVID-19. The rearrangement links TRBV10-2 to TRBJ2-7; 11 bases match TRBD2. The CDR3 DNA is TGCGCCAGCGGGGGACTAGCGGAGCTGAGTTACGAGCAGTACTTC. Translating gives CASGGLAELSYEQYF.